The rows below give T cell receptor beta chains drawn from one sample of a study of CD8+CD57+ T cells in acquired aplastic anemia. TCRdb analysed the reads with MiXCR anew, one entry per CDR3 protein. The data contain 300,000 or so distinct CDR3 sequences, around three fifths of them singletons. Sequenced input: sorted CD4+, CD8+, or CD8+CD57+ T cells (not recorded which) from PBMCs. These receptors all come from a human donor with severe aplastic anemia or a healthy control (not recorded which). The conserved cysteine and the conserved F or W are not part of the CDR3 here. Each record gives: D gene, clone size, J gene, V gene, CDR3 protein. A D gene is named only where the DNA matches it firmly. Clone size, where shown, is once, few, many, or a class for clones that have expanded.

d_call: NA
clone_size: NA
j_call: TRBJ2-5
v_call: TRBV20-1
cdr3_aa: SARVPNEETQY

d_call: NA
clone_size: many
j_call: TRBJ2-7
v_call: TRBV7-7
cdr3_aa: ASSLYQGSYEQY

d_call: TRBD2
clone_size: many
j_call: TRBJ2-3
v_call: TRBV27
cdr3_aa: ASSSLAGTITDTQY

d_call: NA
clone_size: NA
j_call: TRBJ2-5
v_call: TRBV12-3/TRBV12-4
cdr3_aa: ASSFRSGRETQY

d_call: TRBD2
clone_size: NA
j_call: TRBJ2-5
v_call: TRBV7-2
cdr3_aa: ASSLALTSRETQY

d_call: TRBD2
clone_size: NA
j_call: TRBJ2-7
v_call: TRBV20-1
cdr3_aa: SGRSGSSYEQY

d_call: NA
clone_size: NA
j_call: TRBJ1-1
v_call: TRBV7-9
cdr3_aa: ASSFREATEAF

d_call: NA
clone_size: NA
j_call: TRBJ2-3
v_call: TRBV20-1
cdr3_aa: SARDLSGTANTHTQY

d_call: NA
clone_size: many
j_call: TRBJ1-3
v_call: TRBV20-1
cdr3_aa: SAGDMTAGNTIY

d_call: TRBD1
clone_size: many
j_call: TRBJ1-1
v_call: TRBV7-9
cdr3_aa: ASSPGQMNTEAF

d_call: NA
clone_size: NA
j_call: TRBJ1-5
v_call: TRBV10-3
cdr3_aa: ATRSGVQPQH

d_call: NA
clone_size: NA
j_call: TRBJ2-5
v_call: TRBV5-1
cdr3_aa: ASSPQDVQETQY

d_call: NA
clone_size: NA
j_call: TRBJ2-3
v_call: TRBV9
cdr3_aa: ASSVVTDTQY

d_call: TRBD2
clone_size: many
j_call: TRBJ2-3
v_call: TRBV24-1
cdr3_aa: ATSDVGRGRGDTQY

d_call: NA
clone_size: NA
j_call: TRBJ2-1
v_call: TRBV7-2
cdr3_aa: ASSSLTGWNEQF

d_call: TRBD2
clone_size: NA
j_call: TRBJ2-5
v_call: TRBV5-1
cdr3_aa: ASSSAGGGETQY

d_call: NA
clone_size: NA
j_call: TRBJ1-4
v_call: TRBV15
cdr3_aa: ATRAGNEKLF

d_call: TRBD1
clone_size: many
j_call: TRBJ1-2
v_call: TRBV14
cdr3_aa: ASSPMHTIGQGGRFT

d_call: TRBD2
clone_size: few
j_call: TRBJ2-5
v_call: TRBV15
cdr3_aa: ATSGAGVSETQY

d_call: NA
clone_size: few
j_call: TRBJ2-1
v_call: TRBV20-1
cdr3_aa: SPFPLCSYNEQF

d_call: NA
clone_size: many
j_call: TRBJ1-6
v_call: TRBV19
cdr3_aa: ASSPPPGIRGSPLH

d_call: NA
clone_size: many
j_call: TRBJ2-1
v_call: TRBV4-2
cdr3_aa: ASSQVGRGENEQF

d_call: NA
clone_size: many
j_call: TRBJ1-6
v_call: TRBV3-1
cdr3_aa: ASSQGSQSPLH

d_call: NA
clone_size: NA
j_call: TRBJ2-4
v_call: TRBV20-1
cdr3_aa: SARPRGRSKNIQY

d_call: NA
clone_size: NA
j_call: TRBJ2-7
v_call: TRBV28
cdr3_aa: ASSFLGGQPSYEQY

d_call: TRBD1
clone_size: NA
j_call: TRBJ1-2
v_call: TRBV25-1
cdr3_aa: ASSERGTDFYGYT

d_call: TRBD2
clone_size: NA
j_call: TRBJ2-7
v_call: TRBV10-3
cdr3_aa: AISDPQRGGEQY

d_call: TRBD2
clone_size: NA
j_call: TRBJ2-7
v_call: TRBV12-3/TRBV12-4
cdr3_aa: ASSYLLAGVYEQY

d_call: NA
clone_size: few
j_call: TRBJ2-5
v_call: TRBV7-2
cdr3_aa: ASSPDFTTQETQY

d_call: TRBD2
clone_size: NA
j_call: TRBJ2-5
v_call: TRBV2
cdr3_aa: ASSERVAGGSGDQETQY

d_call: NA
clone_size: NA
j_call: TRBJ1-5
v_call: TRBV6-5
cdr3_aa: ASSEPGGAQPQH

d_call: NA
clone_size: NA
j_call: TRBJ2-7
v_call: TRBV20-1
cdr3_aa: SAPHRNYEQY

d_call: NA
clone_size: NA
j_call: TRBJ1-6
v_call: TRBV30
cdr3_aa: AWSSHRERKDSPLH

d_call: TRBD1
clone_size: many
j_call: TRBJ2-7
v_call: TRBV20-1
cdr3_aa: SAGGRTNYEQY

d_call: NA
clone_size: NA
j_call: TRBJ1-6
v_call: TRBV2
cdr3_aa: ASSEPKGGSPLH

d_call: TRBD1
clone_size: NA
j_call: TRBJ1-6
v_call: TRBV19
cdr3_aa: ASSTGEGAKNSPLH

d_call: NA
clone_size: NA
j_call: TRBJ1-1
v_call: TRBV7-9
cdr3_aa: ASSSLMGMNTEAF

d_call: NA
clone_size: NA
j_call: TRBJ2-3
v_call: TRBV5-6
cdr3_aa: ASSSDSSSTDTQY

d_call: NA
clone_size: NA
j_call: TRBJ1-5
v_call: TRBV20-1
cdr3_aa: SALPGRGKGQPQH

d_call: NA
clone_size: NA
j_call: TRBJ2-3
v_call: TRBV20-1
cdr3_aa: SATLGRPAETQY

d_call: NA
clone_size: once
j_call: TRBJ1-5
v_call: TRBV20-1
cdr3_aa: SAGAAMAQH

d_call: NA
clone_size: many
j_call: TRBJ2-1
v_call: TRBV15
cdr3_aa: ATSREQRYNEQF

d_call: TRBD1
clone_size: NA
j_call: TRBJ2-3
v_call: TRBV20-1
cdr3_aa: SASRTGGYTDTQY

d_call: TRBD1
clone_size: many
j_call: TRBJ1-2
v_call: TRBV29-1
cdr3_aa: SGLGVTGDYGYT

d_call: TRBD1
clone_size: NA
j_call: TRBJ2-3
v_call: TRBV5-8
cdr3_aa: ASSPGQGKPQY

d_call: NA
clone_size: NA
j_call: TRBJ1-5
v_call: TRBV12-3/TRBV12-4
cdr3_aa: ASLRAAGSNQPQH

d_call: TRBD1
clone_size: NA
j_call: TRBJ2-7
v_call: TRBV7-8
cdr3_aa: ASAGDSTYEQY

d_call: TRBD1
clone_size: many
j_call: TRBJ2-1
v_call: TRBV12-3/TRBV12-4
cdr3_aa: ASSLRQGDYNEQF

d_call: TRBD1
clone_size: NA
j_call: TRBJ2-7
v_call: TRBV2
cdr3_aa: ASSQTGTGAYEQY

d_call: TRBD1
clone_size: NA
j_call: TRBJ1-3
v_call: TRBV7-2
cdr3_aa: ASSPGGDSRNTIY

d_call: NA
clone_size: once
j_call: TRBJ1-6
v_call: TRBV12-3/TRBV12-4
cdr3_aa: ASSVSPGAGYNSPLH